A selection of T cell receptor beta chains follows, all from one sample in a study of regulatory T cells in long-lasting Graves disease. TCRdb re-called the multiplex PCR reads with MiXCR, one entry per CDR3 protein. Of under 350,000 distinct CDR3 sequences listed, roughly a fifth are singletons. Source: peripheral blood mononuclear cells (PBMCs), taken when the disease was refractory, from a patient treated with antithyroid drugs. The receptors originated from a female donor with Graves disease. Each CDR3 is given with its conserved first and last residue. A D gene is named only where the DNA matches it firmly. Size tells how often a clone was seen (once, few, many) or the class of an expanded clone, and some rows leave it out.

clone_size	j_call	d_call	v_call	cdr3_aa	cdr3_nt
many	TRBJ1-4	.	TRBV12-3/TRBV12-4	CASSFDEKLFF	TGTGCCAGCAGTTTCGATGAAAAACTGTTTTTT
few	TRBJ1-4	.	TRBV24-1	CATSEGANEKLFF	TGTGCCACCAGTGAGGGTGCTAATGAAAAACTGTTTTTT
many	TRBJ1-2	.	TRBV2	CASVFAPNYGYTF	TGTGCCAGCGTGTTCGCCCCTAACTATGGCTACACCTTC
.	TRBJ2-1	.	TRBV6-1	CASSPLSGPVDEQFF	TGTGCCAGCAGCCCGCTCAGCGGGCCAGTGGATGAGCAGTTCTTC
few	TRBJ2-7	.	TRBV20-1	CSARETGYEQYF	TGCAGTGCTAGAGAGACAGGCTACGAGCAGTACTTC
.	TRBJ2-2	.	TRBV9	CASSVGLVQSSGELFF	TGTGCCAGCAGCGTAGGTCTAGTTCAATCATCCGGGGAGCTGTTTTTT
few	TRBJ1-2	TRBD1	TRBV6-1	CASSTGGSGGYTF	TGTGCCAGCAGCACAGGGGGTTCGGGAGGCTACACCTTC
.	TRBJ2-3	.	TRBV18	CASSPPNSAVADTQYF	TGTGCCAGCTCACCACCGAATTCCGCAGTGGCAGATACGCAGTATTTT
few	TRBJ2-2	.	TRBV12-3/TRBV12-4	CASSSSGTETGELFF	TGTGCCAGCAGTTCAAGCGGGACAGAGACCGGGGAGCTGTTTTTT
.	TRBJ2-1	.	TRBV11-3	CASSLVQGANEQFF	TGTGCCAGCAGCTTAGTCCAAGGGGCAAATGAGCAGTTCTTC
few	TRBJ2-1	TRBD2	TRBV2	CATAHGGRYNEQFF	TGTGCCACCGCGCACGGCGGGAGATACAATGAGCAGTTCTTC